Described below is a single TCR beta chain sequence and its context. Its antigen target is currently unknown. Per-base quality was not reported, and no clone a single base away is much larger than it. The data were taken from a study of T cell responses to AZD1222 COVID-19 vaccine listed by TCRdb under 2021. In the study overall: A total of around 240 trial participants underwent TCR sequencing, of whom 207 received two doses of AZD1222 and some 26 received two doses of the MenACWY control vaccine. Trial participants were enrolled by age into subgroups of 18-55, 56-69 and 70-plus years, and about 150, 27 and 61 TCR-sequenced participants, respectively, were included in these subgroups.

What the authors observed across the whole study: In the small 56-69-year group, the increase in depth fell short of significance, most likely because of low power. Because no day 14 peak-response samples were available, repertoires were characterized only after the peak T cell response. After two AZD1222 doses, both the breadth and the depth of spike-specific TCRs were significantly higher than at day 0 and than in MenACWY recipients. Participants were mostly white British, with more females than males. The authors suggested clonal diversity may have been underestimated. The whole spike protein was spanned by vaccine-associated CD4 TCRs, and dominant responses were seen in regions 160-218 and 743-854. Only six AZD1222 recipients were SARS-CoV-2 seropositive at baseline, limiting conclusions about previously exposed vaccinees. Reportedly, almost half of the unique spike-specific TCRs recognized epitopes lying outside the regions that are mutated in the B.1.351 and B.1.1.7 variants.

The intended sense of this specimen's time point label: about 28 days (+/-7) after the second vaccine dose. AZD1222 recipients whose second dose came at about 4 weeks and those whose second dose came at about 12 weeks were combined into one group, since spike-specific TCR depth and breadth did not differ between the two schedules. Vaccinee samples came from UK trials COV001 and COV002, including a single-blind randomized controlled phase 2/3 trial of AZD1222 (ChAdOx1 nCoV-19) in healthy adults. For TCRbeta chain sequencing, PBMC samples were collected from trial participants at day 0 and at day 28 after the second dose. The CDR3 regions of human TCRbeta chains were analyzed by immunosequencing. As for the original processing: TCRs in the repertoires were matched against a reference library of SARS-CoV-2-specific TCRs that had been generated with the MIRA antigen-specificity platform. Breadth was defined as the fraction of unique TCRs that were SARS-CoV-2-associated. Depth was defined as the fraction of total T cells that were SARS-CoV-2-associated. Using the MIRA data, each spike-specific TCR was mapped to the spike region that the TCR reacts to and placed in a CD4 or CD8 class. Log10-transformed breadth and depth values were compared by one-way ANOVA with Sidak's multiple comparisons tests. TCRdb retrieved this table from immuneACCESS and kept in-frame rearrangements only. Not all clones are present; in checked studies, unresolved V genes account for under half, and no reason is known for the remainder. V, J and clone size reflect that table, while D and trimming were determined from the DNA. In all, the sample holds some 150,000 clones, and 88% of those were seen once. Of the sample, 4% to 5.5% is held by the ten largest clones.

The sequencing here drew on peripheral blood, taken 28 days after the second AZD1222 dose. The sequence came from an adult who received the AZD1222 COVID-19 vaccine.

Here the CDR3 is given as CASSVPASEETQYF. The DNA sequence is given as TGCGCCAGCAGCGTACCCGCTAGCGAAGAGACCCAGTACTTC. In this chain, TRBV5-1 is recombined with TRBJ2-5, with TRBD2 perhaps the D gene, on 6 matching bases. Between the V and J ends, shortened by 4 bases and 3 bases respectively, the junction contains 13 bases. The germline V gene encodes CDR1 SGHRS and CDR2 YFSETQ. From its cysteine to its phenylalanine, the CDR3 spans 14 amino acids. CDR3 DNA only is kept here, 42 bases in frame from base 1.